The source of this T cell receptor beta chain is a study of T cell clusters in autoimmune cytopenias. The germline gives CDR1 SQVTM, CDR2 ANQGSEA. The length of the CDR3 is 14 residues. This clonotype registers medium-sized by frequency. Its specificity is unknown. Each sample's input was roughly 250 ng genomic DNA, about 38,000 genome equivalents. One tube held mixed TRB-A and TRB-B primer pools for touch-down PCR. TCRdb reprocessed the multiplex PCR reads, with one entry per CDR3 protein and no DNA. Its clone listing holds 5,500 to 8,000 distinct CDR3 sequences. Findings of the study overall: The cluster-lack signature was not seen for secondary cytopenia versus chronic lymphocytic leukemia.

In addition, the sample was reused for a study of T cell repertoires in aging, cancer and after chemotherapy. That report adds: Repeat sampling of healthy donors over several months to years showed clear clonal overlap.

Input material: peripheral blood. The chain employs TRBV29-1 and TRBJ2-2; as DNA is missing, the TRBD1 call by TCRdb cannot be tested. This clonotype was sampled from a human donor in good health. The CDR3 loop reads CSALRTLGSGELFF.